A single sample is the source of the 10 T cell receptor beta chains below, sequenced in a study of technical replicates of blood from a few donors. The method was immunoSEQ multiplex PCR; TCRdb's version includes in-frame clones alone and lacks a portion of them. Of just under 100,000 clones detected, nearly 97% appear once; the ten largest clones hold 0.2% to 0.25%. Sequencing was carried out using T cells isolated from PBMCs. All receptors derive from a human donor in good health.

This rearrangement joins TRBV30 to TRBJ1-2, with D possibly being TRBD1 (5 bases). Germline V gene sequence: CDR1 GTSNPN, CDR2 SVGIG (reference sequence). This CDR3 has 12 residues. Trimming stripped 3 bases from V and 4 bases from J, with 9 bases between. CDR3 protein: CAWSRQGYGYTF. As DNA, the CDR3 is TGTGCCTGGAGCAGGCAGGGCTATGGCTACACCTTC.

V usage is TRBV6-1 and J usage is TRBJ2-2, with TRBD1 identical over 7 bases. V shed 6 bases and J 7 bases; nucleotides not matched to a gene: 2. Germline assignment: CDR1 MNHNS and CDR2 SASEGT. This CDR3 is built from 12 residues. This CDR3 is CASRWDSGELFF. CDR3 DNA sequence: TGTGCCAGCAGATGGGACAGCGGGGAGCTGTTTTTT.

This clone has a handful of counts. The J gene is TRBJ1-1, the V gene TRBV5-4; 12 bases agree with TRBD1. Germline values: CDR1 SGHNT, CDR2 YYREEE (reference sequence). V shed 7 bases and J 8 bases; nucleotides not matched to a gene: 3. This CDR3 spans 12 amino acids. The CDR3, as DNA: TGTGCCAGCGGGGGACAGGGGGCCGAAGCTTTCTTT. This sequence encodes CASGGQGAEAFF.

V and J are TRBV7-9 and TRBJ2-3; 9 nucleotides align to TRBD2. CDR3 length equals 17 residues. Germline CDR1 is SEHNR and CDR2 is FQNEAQ (reference sequence). J was trimmed by 0 bases and V by 5 bases; bases with no gene match: 9. The CDR3 nucleotides read TGTGCCAGCAGCCCCCCCCCTAGCGGGGATAGCACAGATACGCAGTATTTT. It yields the protein CASSPPPSGDSTDTQYF.

The genes are TRBV29-1 and TRBJ1-1; D may be TRBD1 (6 bases). Germline CDR1 reads SQVTM; CDR2 reads ANQGSEA. This CDR3 is 15 amino acids long. V lost 8 bases and J 1 base, leaving 20 bases between the germline ends. CDR3 sequence (DNA): TGCAGCCTTACTCCCTCCAGGGGTCGGAACACTGAAGCTTTCTTT. This translates into CSLTPSRGRNTEAFF.

This chain uses TRBV19 with TRBJ2-1, with D unclear. Trimming left V 2 bases short and J 6 bases short, with 17 bases between. The germline CDR1 and CDR2 sequences are LNHDA and SQIVND (reference sequence). This CDR3 comprises 16 residues. The CDR3, as DNA: TGTGCCAGTAGTATAATCAATAGCCAAGGAGCCAATGAGCAGTTCTTC. It yields the protein CASSIINSQGANEQFF. The complete variable domain, with remaining parts taken from reference TRBV19 and TRBJ2-1, reads DGGITQSPKYLFRKEGQNVTLSCEQNLNHDAMYWYRQDPGQGLRLIYYSQIVNDFQKGDIAEGYSVSREKKESFPLTVTSAQKNPTAFYLCASSIINSQGANEQFFGPGTRLTVL.

V gene TRBV7-9 combines with J gene TRBJ2-1; 9 nucleotides line up with TRBD2. The junction had 7 bases not matched to a gene; V was cut back by 1 base and J by 3 bases. Germline assignment: CDR1 SEHNR and CDR2 FQNEAQ (reference sequence). The CDR3 is 17 amino acids. CDR3: CASSLEVAGDYYNEQFF. In DNA form, the CDR3 reads TGTGCCAGCAGCTTAGAAGTAGCGGGGGACTACTACAATGAGCAGTTCTTC.

The chain has TRBV7-9 and TRBJ2-5; the D gene is possibly TRBD1 (6 bases). Trimming left V 6 bases short and J 3 bases short, with 17 bases between. The CDR3 totals 15 residues. Germline assignment: CDR1 SEHNR and CDR2 FQNEAQ (reference sequence). CDR3 nucleotides: TGTGCCAGCAGGTACAGGGAACGACATGAAGAGACCCAGTACTTC. Protein product: CASRYRERHEETQYF.

The chain joins TRBV7-3 to TRBJ2-7, with D perhaps TRBD2 (6 bases). Per the germline V gene, CDR1 is SGHTA and CDR2 is FQGTGA. CDR3 length: 14 residues. V was clipped by 0 bases and J by 5 bases, with 11 bases between them. The chain's CDR3 is CASSLTGLAHEQYF. The DNA of the CDR3 is TGTGCCAGCAGCTTAACCGGCCTAGCGCACGAGCAGTACTTC. The whole variable domain, remainder taken from reference TRBV7-3 and TRBJ2-7, is GAGVSQTPSNKVTEKGKYVELRCDPISGHTALYWYRQSLGQGPEFLIYFQGTGAADDSGLPNDRFFAVRPEGSVSTLKIQRTERGDSAVYLCASSLTGLAHEQYFGPGTRLTVT.

The chain has TRBV7-9 and TRBJ2-7; 8 bases align to TRBD1. The CDR3 has 14 residues. Germline V gene sequence: CDR1 SEHNR, CDR2 FQNEAQ (reference sequence). Trimming took 1 base from V and 2 from J; bases not matched to a gene: 1. CDR3 sequence reads: CASSLGTGTYEQYF. CDR3 nucleotide sequence: TGTGCCAGCAGCTTAGGGACAGGGACCTACGAGCAGTACTTC.